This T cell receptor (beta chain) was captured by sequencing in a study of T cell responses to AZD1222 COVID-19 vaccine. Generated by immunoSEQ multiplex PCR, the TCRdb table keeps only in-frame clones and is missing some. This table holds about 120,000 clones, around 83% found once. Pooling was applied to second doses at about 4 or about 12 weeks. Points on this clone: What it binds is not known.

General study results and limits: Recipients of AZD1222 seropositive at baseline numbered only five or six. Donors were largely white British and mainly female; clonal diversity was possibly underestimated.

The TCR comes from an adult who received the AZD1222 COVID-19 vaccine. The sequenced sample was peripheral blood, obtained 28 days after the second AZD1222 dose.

The CDR3 sequence: CASSAVGGSNEKLFF. The CDR3 DNA is TGTGCCAGCAGCGCCGTCGGGGGATCTAATGAAAAACTGTTTTTT. This sequence joins TRBV9 and TRBJ1-4, with a possible D match to TRBD1 (5 bases). CDR3 length: 15 residues. Per germline, CDR1 SGDLS and CDR2 YYNGEE. V was pared by 3 bases and J by 3 bases, with 12 bases between.